The source of this T cell receptor beta chain is a study of molecular identifiers for immune sequencing clone quantification. V lost 6 bases, J lost 2 bases, and 7 bases stayed unmatched. The CDR3 runs to 16 residues. TCRdb reanalysed the PCR reads using MiXCR and keeps one entry per CDR3 protein. The data contain about 510,000 distinct CDR3 sequences, about 22% of them singletons. Sequencing input: naive CD8+ T cells from blood, with Jurkat cell RNA spiked in. Subset described: FACS-sorted CD8+CD4-CCR7+CD45RA+ naive T cells. This chain uses TRBV12-3 or TRBV12-4 with TRBJ1-4; 9 bases match TRBD1. The sequence derives from a human donor in good health. Some libraries in this study had Jurkat cell RNA spiked in. The CDR3 reads CASRQTGGPTNEKLFF. The CDR3 DNA sequence: TGTGCCAGCAGGCAAACAGGGGGCCCGACTAATGAAAAACTGTTTTTT.